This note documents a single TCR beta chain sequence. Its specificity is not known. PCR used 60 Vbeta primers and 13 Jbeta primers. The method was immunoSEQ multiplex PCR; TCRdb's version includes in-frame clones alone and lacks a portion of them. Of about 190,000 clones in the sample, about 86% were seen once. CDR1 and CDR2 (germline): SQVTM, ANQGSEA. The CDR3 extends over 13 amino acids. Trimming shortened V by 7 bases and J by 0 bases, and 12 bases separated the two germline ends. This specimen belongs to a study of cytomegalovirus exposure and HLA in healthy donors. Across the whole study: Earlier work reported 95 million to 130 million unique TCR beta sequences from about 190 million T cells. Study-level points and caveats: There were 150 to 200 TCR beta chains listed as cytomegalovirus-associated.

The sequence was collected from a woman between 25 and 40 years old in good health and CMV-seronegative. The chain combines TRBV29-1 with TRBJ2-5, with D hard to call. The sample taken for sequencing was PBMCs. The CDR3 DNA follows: TGCAGCGGGCATAATATGTACCAAGAGACCCAGTACTTC. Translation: CSGHNMYQETQYF.